The T cell receptor (beta chain) described here comes from a study of T-cell memory formation after mild COVID-19. TCRdb re-called the 5' RACE reads through MiXCR, storing one row per CDR3 protein. The data show almost 350,000 distinct CDR3 sequences, 20% to 25% seen once. Germline lookup yields CDR1 SQVTM and CDR2 ANQGSEA. The CDR3 is made up of 13 amino acids. V was trimmed by 7 bases and J by 4 bases, leaving 16 bases between them. This TCR was recovered from a man younger than 30 who had mild COVID-19 (a few samples of this study predate the infection). Cell type and time point are not known. The sample consisted of PBMCs or a T cell subset sorted from them (not recorded which). V is TRBV29-1 and J is TRBJ2-5; D not resolved. The DNA for the CDR3 is TGCAGCGCCAGTCATTCGCTGGGAGAGACCCAGTACTTC. Translation: CSASHSLGETQYF.